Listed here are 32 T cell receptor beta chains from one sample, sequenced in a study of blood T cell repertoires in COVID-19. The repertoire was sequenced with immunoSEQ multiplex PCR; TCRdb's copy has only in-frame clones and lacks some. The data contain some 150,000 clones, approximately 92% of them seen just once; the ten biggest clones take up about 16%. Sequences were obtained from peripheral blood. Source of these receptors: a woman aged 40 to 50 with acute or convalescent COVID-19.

This chain's CDR3 is CASAWGQKDRRSQETQYF. CDR3 in DNA: TGTGCTAGTGCCTGGGGGCAAAAGGACAGGCGAAGCCAAGAGACCCAGTACTTC. V is TRBV12-5 and J is TRBJ2-5, with TRBD1 matching over 7 bases. J gave up 1 base and V 7 bases, and 18 bases lay outside the gene matches. The CDR3 runs to 18 residues. Germline V lookup: CDR1 LGHNT, CDR2 FRNRAP. The whole variable domain, filled in from reference TRBV12-5 and TRBJ2-5, reads DARVTQTPRHKVTEMGQEVTMRCQPILGHNTVFWYRQTMMQGLELLAYFRNRAPLDDSGMPKDRFSAEMPDATLATLKIQPSEPRDSAVYFCASAWGQKDRRSQETQYFGPGTRLLVL.

The DNA for the CDR3 is TGCGCCAGACACTCCAGGGCTCAGGGCGTTTACGAGCAGTACTTC. Translated, it gives CARHSRAQGVYEQYF. This chain connects TRBV23-1 to TRBJ2-7; a possible D gene is TRBD1 (5 bases). TRBV23-1 is placed among ORFs of uncertain function. Trimming left V 9 bases short and J 4 bases short, with 22 bases between. The CDR3 consists of 15 residues.

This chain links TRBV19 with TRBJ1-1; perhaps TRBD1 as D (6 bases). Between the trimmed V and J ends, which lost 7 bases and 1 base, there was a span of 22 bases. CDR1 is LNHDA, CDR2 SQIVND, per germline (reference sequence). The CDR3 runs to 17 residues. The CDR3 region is CASNKNRVVGANTEAFF. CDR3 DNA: TGTGCCAGTAACAAAAACAGGGTTGTAGGGGCGAACACTGAAGCTTTCTTT.

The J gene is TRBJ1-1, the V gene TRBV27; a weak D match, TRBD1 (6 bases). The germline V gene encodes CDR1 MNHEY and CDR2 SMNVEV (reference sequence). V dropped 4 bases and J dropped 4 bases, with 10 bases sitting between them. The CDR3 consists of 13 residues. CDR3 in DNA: TGTGCCAGCAGTTACCGACAGGCCACTGAAGCTTTCTTT. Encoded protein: CASSYRQATEAFF.

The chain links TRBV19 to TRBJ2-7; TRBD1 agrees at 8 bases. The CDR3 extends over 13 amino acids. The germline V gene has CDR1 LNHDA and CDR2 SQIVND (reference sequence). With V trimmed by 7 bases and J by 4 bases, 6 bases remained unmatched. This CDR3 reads CASNDRGEYEQYF. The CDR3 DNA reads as TGTGCCAGTAACGACAGGGGTGAATACGAGCAGTACTTC.

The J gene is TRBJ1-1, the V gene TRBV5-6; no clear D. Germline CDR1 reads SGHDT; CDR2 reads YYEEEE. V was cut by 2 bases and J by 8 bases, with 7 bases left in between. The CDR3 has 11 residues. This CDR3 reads CASSFVQEAFF. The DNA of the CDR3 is TGTGCCAGCAGCTTCGTACAGGAAGCTTTCTTT.

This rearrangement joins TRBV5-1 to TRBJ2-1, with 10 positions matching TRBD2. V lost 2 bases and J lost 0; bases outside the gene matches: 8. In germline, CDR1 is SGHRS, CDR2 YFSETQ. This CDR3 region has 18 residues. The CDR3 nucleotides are TGCGCCAGCAGCTTAGTAGCGGGGGGCCCGAGCTCCTACAATGAGCAGTTCTTC. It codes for CASSLVAGGPSSYNEQFF.

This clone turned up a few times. The CDR3 protein is CASSITGQGNGEQFF. DNA for the CDR3: TGTGCCAGTAGTATAACCGGCCAGGGCAACGGTGAGCAGTTCTTC. The V call is TRBV19, the J call TRBJ2-1; TRBD1 is a possible D gene (5 bases). The CDR3 has 15 residues. The V and J ends lost 2 bases and 9 bases respectively, with 17 bases between them. CDR1 and CDR2 (germline): LNHDA, SQIVND (reference sequence). Full variable domain (rest looked up from reference TRBV19 and TRBJ2-1): DGGITQSPKYLFRKEGQNVTLSCEQNLNHDAMYWYRQDPGQGLRLIYYSQIVNDFQKGDIAEGYSVSREKKESFPLTVTSAQKNPTAFYLCASSITGQGNGEQFFGPGTRLTVL.

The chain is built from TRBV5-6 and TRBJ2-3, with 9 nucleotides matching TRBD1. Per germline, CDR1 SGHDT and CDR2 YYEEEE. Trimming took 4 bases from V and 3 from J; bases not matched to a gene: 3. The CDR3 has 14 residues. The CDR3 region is CASSIGQGTDTQYF. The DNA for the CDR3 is TGTGCCAGCAGCATAGGACAGGGGACAGATACGCAGTATTTT.

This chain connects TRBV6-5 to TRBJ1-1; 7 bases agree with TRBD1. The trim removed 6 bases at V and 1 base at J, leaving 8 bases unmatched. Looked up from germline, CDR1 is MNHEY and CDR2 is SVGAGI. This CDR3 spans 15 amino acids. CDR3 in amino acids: CASSHRQGANTEAFF. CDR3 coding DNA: TGTGCCAGCAGCCACCGACAGGGAGCGAACACTGAAGCTTTCTTT.

This CDR3 reads CASSVEARALYNEQFF. The CDR3 DNA is TGTGCCAGCAGCGTAGAGGCGCGGGCTCTTTACAATGAGCAGTTCTTC. The rearrangement uses TRBV9 and TRBJ2-1, with D possibly matching TRBD2 (5 bases). CDR1 SGDLS and CDR2 YYNGEE come from the germline V gene. Trimming removed 0 bases at V and 4 bases at J, with 14 bases between. The CDR3 consists of 16 residues. Using reference TRBV9 and TRBJ2-1 for the parts outside the CDR3, the full variable domain is DSGVTQTPKHLITATGQRVTLRCSPRSGDLSVYWYQQSLDQGLQFLIQYYNGEERAKGNILERFSAQQFPDLHSELNLSSLELGDSALYFCASSVEARALYNEQFFGPGTRLTVL.

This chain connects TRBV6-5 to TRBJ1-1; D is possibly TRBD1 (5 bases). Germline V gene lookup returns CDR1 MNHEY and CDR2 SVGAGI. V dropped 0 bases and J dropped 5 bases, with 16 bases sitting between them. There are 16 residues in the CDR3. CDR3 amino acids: CASSYSIPQGRTEAFF. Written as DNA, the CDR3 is TGTGCCAGCAGTTACTCGATCCCGCAGGGTCGGACTGAAGCTTTCTTT.

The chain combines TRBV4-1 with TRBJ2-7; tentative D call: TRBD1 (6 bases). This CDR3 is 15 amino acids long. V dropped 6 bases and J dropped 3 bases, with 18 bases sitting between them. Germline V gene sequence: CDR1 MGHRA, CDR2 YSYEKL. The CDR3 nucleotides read TGCGCCAGCAGACAGGGTGCACTAAGAATCTACGAGCAGTACTTC. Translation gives CASRQGALRIYEQYF.

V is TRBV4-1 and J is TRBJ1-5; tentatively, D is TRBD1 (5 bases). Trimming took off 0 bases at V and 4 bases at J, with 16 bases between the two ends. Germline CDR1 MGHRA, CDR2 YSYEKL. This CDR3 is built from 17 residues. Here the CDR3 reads CASSQDLAGTLNQPQHF. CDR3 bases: TGCGCCAGCAGCCAAGATTTGGCGGGGACGTTAAATCAGCCCCAGCATTTT.

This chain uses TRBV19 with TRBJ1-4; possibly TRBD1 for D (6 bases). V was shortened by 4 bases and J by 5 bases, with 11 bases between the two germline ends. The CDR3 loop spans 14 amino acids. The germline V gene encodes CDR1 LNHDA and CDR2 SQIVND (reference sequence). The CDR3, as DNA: TGTGCCAGTAGTAATAGACAGGAGAATGAAAAACTGTTTTTT. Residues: CASSNRQENEKLFF.

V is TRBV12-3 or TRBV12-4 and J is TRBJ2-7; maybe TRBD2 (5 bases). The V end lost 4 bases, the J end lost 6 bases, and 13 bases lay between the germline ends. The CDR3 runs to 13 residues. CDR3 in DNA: TGTGCCAGCAGTTATGGCTTCCTAGCCGAGCAGTACTTC. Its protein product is CASSYGFLAEQYF.

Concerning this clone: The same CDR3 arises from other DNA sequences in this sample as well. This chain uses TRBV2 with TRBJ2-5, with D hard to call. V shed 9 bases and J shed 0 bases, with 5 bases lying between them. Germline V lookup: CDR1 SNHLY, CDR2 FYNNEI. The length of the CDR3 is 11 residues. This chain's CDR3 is CASTYQETQYF. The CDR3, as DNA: TGTGCCAGTACATACCAAGAGACCCAGTACTTC. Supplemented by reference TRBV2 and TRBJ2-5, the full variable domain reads EPEVTQTPSHQVTQMGQEVILRCVPISNHLYFYWYRQILGQKVEFLVSFYNNEISEKSEIFDDQFSVERPDGSNFTLKIRSTKLEDSAMYFCASTYQETQYFGPGTRLLVL.

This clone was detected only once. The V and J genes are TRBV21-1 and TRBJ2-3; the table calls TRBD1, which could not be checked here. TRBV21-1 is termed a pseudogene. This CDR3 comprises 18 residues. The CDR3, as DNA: TGTGCCAGCAGCAAAGCGCCCCGACAGGGCTCAAGCACAGATACGCAGTATTTT. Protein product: CASSKAPRQGSSTDTQYF.

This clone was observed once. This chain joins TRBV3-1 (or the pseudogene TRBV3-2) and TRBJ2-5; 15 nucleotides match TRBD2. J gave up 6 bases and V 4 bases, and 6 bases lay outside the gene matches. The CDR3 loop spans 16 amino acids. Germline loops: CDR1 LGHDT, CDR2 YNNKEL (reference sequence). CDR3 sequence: CASSPRTSGGAQTQYF. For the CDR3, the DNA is TGTGCCAGCAGCCCTAGGACTAGCGGGGGGGCACAGACCCAGTACTTC.

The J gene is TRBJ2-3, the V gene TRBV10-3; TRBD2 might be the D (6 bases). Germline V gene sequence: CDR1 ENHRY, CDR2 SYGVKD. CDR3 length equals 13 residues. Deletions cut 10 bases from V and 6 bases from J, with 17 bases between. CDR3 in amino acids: CATRSLGGDTQYF. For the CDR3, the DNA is TGTGCCACCAGATCCCTGGGGGGTGATACGCAGTATTTT.

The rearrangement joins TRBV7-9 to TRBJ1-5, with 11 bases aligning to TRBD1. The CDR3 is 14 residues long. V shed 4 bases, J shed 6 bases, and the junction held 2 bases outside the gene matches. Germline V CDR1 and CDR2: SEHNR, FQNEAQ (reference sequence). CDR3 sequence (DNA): TGTGCCAGCAGCTCCGGGACAGGGGGTCAGCCCCAGCATTTT. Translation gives CASSSGTGGQPQHF.

Written as DNA, the CDR3 is TGTGCCAGCTCACCACCTTTAGGGGCGGTTGAGCAGTTCTTC. Amino acids: CASSPPLGAVEQFF. The V gene is TRBV18, the J gene TRBJ2-1; perhaps TRBD1 as D (5 bases). In germline, CDR1 is KGHSH, CDR2 LQKENI. The CDR3 extends over 14 amino acids. Deletions cut 0 bases from V and 9 bases from J, with 12 bases between.

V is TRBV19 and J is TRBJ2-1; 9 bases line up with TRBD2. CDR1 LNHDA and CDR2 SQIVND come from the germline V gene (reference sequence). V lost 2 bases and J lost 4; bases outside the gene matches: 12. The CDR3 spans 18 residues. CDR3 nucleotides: TGTGCCAGTAGTATATCGGCCCTAGCGGGACCCAATTACAATGAGCAGTTCTTC. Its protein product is CASSISALAGPNYNEQFF.

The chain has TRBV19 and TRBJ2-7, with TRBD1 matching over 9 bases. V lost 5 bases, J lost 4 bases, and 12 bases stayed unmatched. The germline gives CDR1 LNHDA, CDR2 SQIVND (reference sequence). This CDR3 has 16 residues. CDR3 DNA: TGTGCCAGTAGTCCCCCCCCGGGACAGGGTGGTTACGAGCAGTACTTC. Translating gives CASSPPPGQGGYEQYF.

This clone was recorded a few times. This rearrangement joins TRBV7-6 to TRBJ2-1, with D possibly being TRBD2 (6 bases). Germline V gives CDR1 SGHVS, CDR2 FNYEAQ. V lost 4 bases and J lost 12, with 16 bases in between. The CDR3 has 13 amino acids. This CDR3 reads CASSSRERAGQFF. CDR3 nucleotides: TGTGCCAGCAGCTCAAGGGAGCGAGCGGGGCAGTTCTTC.

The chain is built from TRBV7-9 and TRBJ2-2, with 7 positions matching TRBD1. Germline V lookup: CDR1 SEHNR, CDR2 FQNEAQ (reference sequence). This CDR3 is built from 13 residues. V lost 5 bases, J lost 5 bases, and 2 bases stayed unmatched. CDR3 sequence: CASSPTGTGELFF. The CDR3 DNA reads TGTGCCAGCAGCCCGACAGGGACCGGGGAGCTGTTTTTT.

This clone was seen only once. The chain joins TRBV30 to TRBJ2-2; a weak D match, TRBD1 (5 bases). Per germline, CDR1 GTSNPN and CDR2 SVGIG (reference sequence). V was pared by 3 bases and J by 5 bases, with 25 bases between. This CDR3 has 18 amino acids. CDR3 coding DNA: TGTGCCTGGAGGCAGAGAGGCTGGGGCAGAACGTCGACCGGGGAGCTGTTTTTT. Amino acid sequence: CAWRQRGWGRTSTGELFF.

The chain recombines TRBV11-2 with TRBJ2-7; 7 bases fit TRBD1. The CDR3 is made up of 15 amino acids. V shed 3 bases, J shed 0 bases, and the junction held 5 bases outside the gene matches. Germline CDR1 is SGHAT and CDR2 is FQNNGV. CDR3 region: CASSLIWDSSYEQYF. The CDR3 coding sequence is TGTGCCAGCAGCTTGATTTGGGACAGCTCCTACGAGCAGTACTTC.

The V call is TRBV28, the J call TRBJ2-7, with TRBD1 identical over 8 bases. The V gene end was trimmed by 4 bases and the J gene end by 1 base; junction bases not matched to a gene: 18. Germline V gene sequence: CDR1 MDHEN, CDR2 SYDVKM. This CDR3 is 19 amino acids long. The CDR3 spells CASSSGQGIRVSPSYEQYF. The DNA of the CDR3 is TGTGCCAGCAGTTCCGGACAGGGTATTCGGGTCTCCCCTTCCTACGAGCAGTACTTC.

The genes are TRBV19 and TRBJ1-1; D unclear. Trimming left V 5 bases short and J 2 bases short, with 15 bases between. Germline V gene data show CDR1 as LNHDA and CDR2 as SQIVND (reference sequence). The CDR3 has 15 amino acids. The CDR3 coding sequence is TGTGCCAGTAGTCCGGAGGGAGGTTCTAACACTGAAGCTTTCTTT. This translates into CASSPEGGSNTEAFF.

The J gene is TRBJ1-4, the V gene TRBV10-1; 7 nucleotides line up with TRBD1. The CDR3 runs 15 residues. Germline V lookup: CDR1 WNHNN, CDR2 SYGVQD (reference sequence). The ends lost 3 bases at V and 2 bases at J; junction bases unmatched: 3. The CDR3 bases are TGCGCCAGCAGTGAACAGGGGTTTACTAATGAAAAACTGTTTTTT. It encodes CASSEQGFTNEKLFF.

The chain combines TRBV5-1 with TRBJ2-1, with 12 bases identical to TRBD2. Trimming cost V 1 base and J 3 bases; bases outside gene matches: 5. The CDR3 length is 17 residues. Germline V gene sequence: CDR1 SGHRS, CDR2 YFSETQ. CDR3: CASSLNPTSGGYNEQFF. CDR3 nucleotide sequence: TGCGCCAGCAGCTTGAATCCGACTAGCGGGGGCTACAATGAGCAGTTCTTC. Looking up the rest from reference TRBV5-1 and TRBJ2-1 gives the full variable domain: KAGVTQTPRYLIKTRGQQVTLSCSPISGHRSVSWYQQTPGQGLQFLFEYFSETQRNKGNFPGRFSGRQFSNSRSEMNVSTLELGDSALYLCASSLNPTSGGYNEQFFGPGTRLTVL.